The 24 T cell receptor beta chains in this list originate from one sample, sequenced in a study of patients and donors after allogeneic stem cell transplantation. Via MiXCR, TCRdb re-called the RT-PCR reads, giving one row per CDR3 protein. This sample has 390,000 or so distinct CDR3 sequences, with 16% found just once. The sample was blood, either unsorted or a sorted T cell fraction (not recorded which). The origin of the receptors is a human donor who was either an allogeneic HSCT recipient or a stem cell or donor lymphocyte infusion donor (not recorded which). It is not recorded whose cells these are; they may come from a transplant donor.

The chain uses TRBV7-9 and TRBJ1-6; possibly TRBD1 for D (6 bases). Trimming took off 3 bases at V and 13 bases at J, with 19 bases between the two ends. CDR1 is SEHNR and CDR2 is FQNEAQ in the germline V gene (reference sequence). This CDR3 has 15 amino acids. The DNA for the CDR3 is TGTGCCAGCAGCTTCCAACGGCAGGGGACTGGCCCCCTCCACTTT. Translation: CASSFQRQGTGPLHF.

J is TRBJ2-7 and V is TRBV2; a possible D gene is TRBD1 (6 bases). V dropped 5 bases and J dropped 5 bases, with 16 bases sitting between them. The CDR3 runs to 14 residues. Germline V gene data show CDR1 as SNHLY and CDR2 as FYNNEI. The CDR3: CASSILGQLDEQYF. For the CDR3, the DNA is TGTGCCAGCAGTATCTTAGGACAGCTAGACGAGCAGTACTTC.

In this sample, this clonotype turned up a few times. This chain connects TRBV5-1 to TRBJ2-7, with 7 bases that match TRBD1. CDR1 and CDR2 (germline): SGHRS, YFSETQ. The CDR3 totals 12 residues. V lost 5 bases and J lost 3; bases outside the gene matches: 2. The CDR3 region is CASRQGIYEQYF. In DNA form, the CDR3 reads TGCGCCAGCAGACAGGGGATCTACGAGCAGTACTTC.

This clonotype was observed a handful of times. V and J are TRBV4-1 and TRBJ1-5; a possible D gene is TRBD1 (6 bases). Trimming left V 4 bases short and J 6 bases short, with 16 bases between. CDR3 length equals 15 residues. Germline V gene sequence: CDR1 MGHRA, CDR2 YSYEKL. The CDR3 nucleotides are TGCGCCAGCAGCCTTTCGGGGGCACCAAGTCAGCCCCAGCATTTT. Protein product: CASSLSGAPSQPQHF.

In this sample, this clonotype turned up a few times. This chain connects TRBV11-1 to TRBJ1-1, with TRBD1 identical over 7 bases. Germline lookup yields CDR1 SGHAT and CDR2 FQDESV (reference sequence). Unmatched junction bases numbered 15, after V lost 2 bases and J lost 3 bases. The CDR3 has 18 amino acids. CDR3 coding DNA: TGTGCCAGCAGCTTACAGTCCCTGGGCCAGGGGGTTGACACTGAAGCTTTCTTT. It codes for CASSLQSLGQGVDTEAFF.

Points on this clonotype: A read error may account for a junction end that differs from germline. The chain is built from TRBV18 and TRBJ2-3; D call uncertain. CDR1 is KGHSH, CDR2 LQKENI, per germline. The CDR3 totals 13 residues. CDR3 in DNA: TGTGCCAGATCACCACCGGTTGCAGATACGCAGTATTTT. It specifies CARSPPVADTQYF.

The sample holds a few counts of this clonotype. The chain carries TRBV5-1 and TRBJ2-7; a weak D match, TRBD2 (6 bases). Between the trimmed V and J ends, which lost 5 bases and 2 bases, there was a span of 17 bases. The germline V gene encodes CDR1 SGHRS and CDR2 YFSETQ. The CDR3 has 15 amino acids. The CDR3 here is CASRGAGGPPYEQYF. The CDR3 DNA reads TGCGCCAGCAGGGGAGCGGGCGGGCCGCCCTACGAGCAGTACTTC.

This chain links TRBV19 with TRBJ2-7, with D perhaps matching TRBD1 (6 bases). There are 14 residues in the CDR3. V was trimmed by 3 bases and J by 3 bases, leaving 12 bases between them. Germline V gene sequence: CDR1 LNHDA, CDR2 SQIVND (reference sequence). The CDR3 spells CASSMGARVYEQYF. In DNA form, the CDR3 reads TGTGCCAGTAGTATGGGGGCGAGGGTCTACGAGCAGTACTTC.

This clonotype was observed many times. The rearrangement uses TRBV29-1 and TRBJ1-2; D possibly corresponds to TRBD1 (5 bases). The germline V gene has CDR1 SQVTM and CDR2 ANQGSEA. The V end lost 2 bases, the J end lost 8 bases, and 15 bases lay between the germline ends. CDR3 length equals 13 residues. CDR3 sequence (DNA): TGCAGCGTTGAACTCTTTGGGGGGACGGGCTACACCTTC. It codes for CSVELFGGTGYTF.

This clonotype has only a few counts. V usage is TRBV5-6 and J usage is TRBJ1-2, with D unresolved. This CDR3 is 15 amino acids long. V was shortened by 0 bases and J by 4 bases, with 13 bases between the two germline ends. The germline V gene has CDR1 SGHDT and CDR2 YYEEEE. CDR3 in amino acids: CASSLDNQAGYGYTF. CDR3 nucleotide sequence: TGTGCCAGCAGCTTGGATAACCAAGCGGGCTATGGCTACACCTTC.

This clonotype was counted only a few times. V is TRBV2 and J is TRBJ1-2; D ambiguous. Per germline, CDR1 SNHLY and CDR2 FYNNEI. This CDR3 comprises 13 residues. The V end was cut by 7 bases, the J end by 2 bases, with 11 bases between. CDR3 bases: TGTGCCAGCATGGGGTCCCTCAACTATGGCTACACCTTC. It is translated as CASMGSLNYGYTF.

The V gene is TRBV7-8, the J gene TRBJ2-3, with 7 positions matching TRBD2. Germline V CDR1 and CDR2: SGHVS, FQNEAQ. The length of the CDR3 is 13 residues. The J segment lost 5 bases and the V segment lost 6 bases, leaving 5 bases of the junction unmatched. The CDR3 DNA sequence: TGTGCCAGCAGGGGAGGGGTAATAGATACGCAGTATTTT. Translated: CASRGGVIDTQYF.

This clonotype was picked up a small number of times. The genes are TRBV6-1 and TRBJ1-5, with D possibly TRBD1 on 6 matching bases. V lost 5 bases and J lost 7, with 18 bases in between. CDR1 and CDR2 (germline): MNHNS, SASEGT. The CDR3 loop spans 15 amino acids. The CDR3 sequence: CASSPRGGENQPQHF. As DNA, the CDR3 is TGTGCCAGCAGTCCTCGAGGGGGGGAAAACCAGCCCCAGCATTTT.

This clonotype has only a few counts. The V call is TRBV30, the J call TRBJ1-2; perhaps TRBD1 as D (5 bases). The CDR3 extends over 12 amino acids. Trimming stripped 4 bases from V and 7 bases from J, with 13 bases between. Germline lookup yields CDR1 GTSNPN and CDR2 SVGIG (reference sequence). The CDR3 nucleotides are TGTGCCTGGATCATCGAAGGGACTGGCTACACCTTC. Protein sequence: CAWIIEGTGYTF.

V usage is TRBV6-1 and J usage is TRBJ1-4, with D possibly TRBD1 on 5 matching bases. Germline V gene lookup returns CDR1 MNHNS and CDR2 SASEGT. Trimming took 10 bases from V and 7 from J, leaving 19 bases between them. CDR3 length: 14 amino acids. The CDR3 loop reads CATKTGGLGEKLFF. The CDR3 DNA follows: TGTGCCACCAAGACGGGGGGACTAGGTGAAAAACTGTTTTTT.

This clonotype was found a few times. V is TRBV5-5 and J is TRBJ2-2, with D possibly being TRBD2 (6 bases). The length of the CDR3 is 14 residues. Trimming shortened V by 6 bases and J by 4 bases, and 13 bases separated the two germline ends. Germline CDR1 SGHKS, CDR2 YYEKEE (reference sequence). In DNA form, the CDR3 reads TGTGCCAGCATCCCCGGGAGCGCCACCGGGGAGCTGTTTTTT. This gives the protein CASIPGSATGELFF.

This clonotype appeared a few times. This sequence joins TRBV12-3 or TRBV12-4 and TRBJ2-7, with a tentative D call TRBD2 (8 bases). CDR3 length: 15 amino acids. V lost 4 bases and J 2 bases, leaving 15 bases between the germline ends. CDR3 loop: CASSSGGTATYEQYF. CDR3 DNA: TGTGCCAGCAGTTCGGGGGGGACAGCAACCTACGAGCAGTACTTC.

This chain uses TRBV6-5 with TRBJ2-2, with 12 bases fitting TRBD2. The CDR3 has 15 amino acids. With 4 bases clipped from V and 5 bases from J, the junction kept 2 bases outside the gene matches. Germline values: CDR1 MNHEY, CDR2 SVGAGI. Here the CDR3 DNA reads TGTGCCAGCAGTTGGACTAGCGGGATAACCGGGGAGCTGTTTTTT. Its protein product is CASSWTSGITGELFF.

This clonotype has only a few counts. The CDR3 nucleotides are TGTGCCAGCAGCTTAGAGGCAGCTACGCAGTATTTT. This codes for CASSLEAATQYF. The chain employs TRBV7-2 and TRBJ2-3; D is ambiguous. This CDR3 has 12 residues. Germline CDR1 and CDR2: SGHTA and FQGNSA. V was shortened by 1 base and J by 8 bases, with 7 bases between the two germline ends.

This clonotype was counted a few times. The rearrangement uses TRBV20-1 and TRBJ2-3; D not certain. The CDR3 has 12 residues. Germline CDR1 and CDR2: DFQATT and SNEGSKA (reference sequence). V was clipped by 3 bases and J by 9 bases, with 13 bases between them. The DNA of the CDR3 is TGCAGTGCTAGTCTCAGATTCAGCACGCAGTATTTT. Residues: CSASLRFSTQYF.

This clonotype was found many times. The genes are TRBV12-3 or TRBV12-4 and TRBJ2-3; D is undetermined. V dropped 6 bases and J dropped 11 bases, with 15 bases sitting between them. The CDR3 totals 12 residues. The CDR3 DNA follows: TGTGCCAGCAGACCCCGGGCCCTAAGGCAGTATTTT. It specifies CASRPRALRQYF.

The V call is TRBV4-3, the J call TRBJ1-1; D unresolved. The CDR3 extends over 16 amino acids. Germline CDR1 LGHNA, CDR2 YSLEER. V gave up 0 bases and J gave up 1 base, with 12 bases separating them. The CDR3 bases are TGCGCCAGCAGCCAAGAAGGGCAGGCGAGGAACACTGAAGCTTTCTTT. Protein sequence: CASSQEGQARNTEAFF.

The J gene is TRBJ2-7, the V gene TRBV14; D might be TRBD1 (5 bases). The V end was cut by 3 bases, the J end by 4 bases, with 16 bases between. This CDR3 spans 15 amino acids. Per the germline V gene, CDR1 is SGHDN and CDR2 is FVKESK. In DNA, the CDR3 is TGTGCCAGCAGCCAGCTGACAGCAACCCTGTACGAGCAGTACTTC. It specifies CASSQLTATLYEQYF.

The V and J genes are TRBV7-3 and TRBJ2-1; D ambiguous. Trimming took 2 bases from V and 0 from J, leaving 5 bases between them. Germline CDR1 is SGHTA and CDR2 is FQGTGA. The CDR3 is 14 amino acids. This CDR3 is CASSLFSSYNEQFF. In DNA, the CDR3 is TGTGCCAGCAGCTTATTCAGCTCCTACAATGAGCAGTTCTTC.